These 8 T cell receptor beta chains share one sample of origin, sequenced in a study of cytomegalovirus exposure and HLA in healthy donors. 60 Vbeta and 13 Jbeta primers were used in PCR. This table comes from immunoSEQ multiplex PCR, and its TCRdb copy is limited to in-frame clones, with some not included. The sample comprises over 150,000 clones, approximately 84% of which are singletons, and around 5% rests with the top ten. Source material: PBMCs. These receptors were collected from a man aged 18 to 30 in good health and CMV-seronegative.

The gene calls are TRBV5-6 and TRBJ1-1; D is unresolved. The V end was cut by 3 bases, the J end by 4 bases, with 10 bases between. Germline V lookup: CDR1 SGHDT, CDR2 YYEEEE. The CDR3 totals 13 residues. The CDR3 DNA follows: TGTGCCAGCAGCTCGGTCGGGGTCACTGAAGCTTTCTTT. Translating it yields CASSSVGVTEAFF.

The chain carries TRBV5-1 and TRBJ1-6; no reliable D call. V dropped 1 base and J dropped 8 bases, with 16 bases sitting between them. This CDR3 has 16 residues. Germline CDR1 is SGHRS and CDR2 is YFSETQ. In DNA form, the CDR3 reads TGCGCCAGCAGCTTGAGGTCCTCCGATCTAGATTCACCCCTCCACTTT. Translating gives CASSLRSSDLDSPLHF.

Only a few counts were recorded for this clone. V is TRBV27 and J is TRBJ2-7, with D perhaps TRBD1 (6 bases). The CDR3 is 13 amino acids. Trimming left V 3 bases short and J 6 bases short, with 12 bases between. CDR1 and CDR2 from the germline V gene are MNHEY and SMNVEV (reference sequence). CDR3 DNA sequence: TGTGCCAGCAGTTTGAGCAGGGGTGGCGAGCAGTACTTC. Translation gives CASSLSRGGEQYF.

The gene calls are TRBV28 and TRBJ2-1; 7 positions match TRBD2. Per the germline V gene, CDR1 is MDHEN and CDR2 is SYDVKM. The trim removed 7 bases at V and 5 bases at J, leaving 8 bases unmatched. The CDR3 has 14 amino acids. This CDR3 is CASTLSGTNNEQFF. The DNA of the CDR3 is TGTGCCAGCACCCTGTCGGGGACTAACAATGAGCAGTTCTTC.

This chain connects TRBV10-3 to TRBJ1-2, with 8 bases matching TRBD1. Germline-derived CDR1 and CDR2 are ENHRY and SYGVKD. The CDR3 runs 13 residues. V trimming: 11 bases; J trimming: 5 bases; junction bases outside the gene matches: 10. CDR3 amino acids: CASKEQGGYGYTF. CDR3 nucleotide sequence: TGTGCCTCCAAGGAACAGGGGGGGTATGGCTACACCTTC.

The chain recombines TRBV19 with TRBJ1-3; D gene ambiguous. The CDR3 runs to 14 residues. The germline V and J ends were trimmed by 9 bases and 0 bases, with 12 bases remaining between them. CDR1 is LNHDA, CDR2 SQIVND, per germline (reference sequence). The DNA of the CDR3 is TGTGCCAGCCGACGGGAAAACTCTGGAAACACCATATATTTT. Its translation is CASRRENSGNTIYF.

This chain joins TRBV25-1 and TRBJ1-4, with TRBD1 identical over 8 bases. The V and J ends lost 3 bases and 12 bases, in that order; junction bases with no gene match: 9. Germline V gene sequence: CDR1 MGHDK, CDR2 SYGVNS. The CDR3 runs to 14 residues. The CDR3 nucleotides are TGTGCCAGCAGTGATGGGCAGGGGGCAGGAGAACTGTTTTTT. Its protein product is CASSDGQGAGELFF.

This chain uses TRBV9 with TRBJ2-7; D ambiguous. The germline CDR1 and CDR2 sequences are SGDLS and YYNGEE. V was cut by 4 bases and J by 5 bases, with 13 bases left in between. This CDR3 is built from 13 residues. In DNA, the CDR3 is TGTGCCAGCAGCCCGCGTCCCCTGCACGAGCAGTACTTC. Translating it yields CASSPRPLHEQYF. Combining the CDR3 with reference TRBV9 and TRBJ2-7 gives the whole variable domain DSGVTQTPKHLITATGQRVTLRCSPRSGDLSVYWYQQSLDQGLQFLIQYYNGEERAKGNILERFSAQQFPDLHSELNLSSLELGDSALYFCASSPRPLHEQYFGPGTRLTVT.